This T cell receptor beta chain was documented in a study of response to subunit inactivated influenza vaccine. The ends lost 2 bases at V and 12 bases at J; junction bases unmatched: 10. Germline CDR1 reads SGHDN; CDR2 reads FVKESK. The CDR3 is 16 amino acids. Via MiXCR, TCRdb re-called the RT-PCR reads, giving one row per CDR3 protein. The sample has just under 550,000 distinct CDR3 sequences, 20% to 25% seen once. In its sample, this clonotype was seen many times. The sample was also reused in another study, on T cells expressing NK-cell markers. That paper states: Scientists made TCR beta cDNA using 5'RACE template switching with UMIs.

The input for sequencing was CD4+ T cells sorted from PBMCs, taken approximately 12 days after vaccination. The receptor was isolated from a man aged 50 to 59 who received an inactivated influenza vaccine. The rearrangement joins TRBV14 to TRBJ2-1; 13 bases align to TRBD2. CDR3 residues: CASSQLTGLAGTAQFF. CDR3 DNA sequence: TGTGCCAGCAGCCAATTAACGGGACTAGCGGGGACCGCGCAGTTCTTC.